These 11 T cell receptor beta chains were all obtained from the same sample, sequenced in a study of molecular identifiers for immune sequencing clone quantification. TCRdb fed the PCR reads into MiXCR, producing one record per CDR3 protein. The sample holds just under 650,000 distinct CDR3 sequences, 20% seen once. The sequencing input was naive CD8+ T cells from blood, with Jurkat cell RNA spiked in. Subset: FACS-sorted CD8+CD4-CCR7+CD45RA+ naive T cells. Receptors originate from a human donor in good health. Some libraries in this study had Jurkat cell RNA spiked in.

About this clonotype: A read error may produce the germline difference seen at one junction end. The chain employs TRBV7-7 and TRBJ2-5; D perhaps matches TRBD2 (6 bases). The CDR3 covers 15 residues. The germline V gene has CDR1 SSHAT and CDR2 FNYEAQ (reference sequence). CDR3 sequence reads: CASSPTSGSPETQYF. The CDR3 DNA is TGTGCTAGCAGCCCTACCTCCGGGAGCCCGGAGACCCAGTACTTC. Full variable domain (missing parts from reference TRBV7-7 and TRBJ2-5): GAGVSQSPRYKVTKRGQDVTLRCDPISSHATLYWYQQALGQGPEFLTYFNYEAQPDKSGLPSDRFSAERPEGSISTLTIQRTEQRDSAMYRCASSPTSGSPETQYFGPGTRLLVL.

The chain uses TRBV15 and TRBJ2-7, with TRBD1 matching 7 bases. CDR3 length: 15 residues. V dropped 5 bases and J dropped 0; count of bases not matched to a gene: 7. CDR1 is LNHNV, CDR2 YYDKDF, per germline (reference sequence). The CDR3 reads CATSGSRQGSYEQYF. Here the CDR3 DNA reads TGTGCCACCAGCGGCTCCAGACAGGGCTCCTACGAGCAGTACTTC.

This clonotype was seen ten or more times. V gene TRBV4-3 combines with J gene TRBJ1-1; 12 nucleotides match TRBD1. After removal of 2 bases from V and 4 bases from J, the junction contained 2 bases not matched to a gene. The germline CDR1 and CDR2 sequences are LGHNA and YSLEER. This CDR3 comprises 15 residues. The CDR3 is CASSQSGQGATEAFF. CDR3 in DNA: TGCGCCAGCAGCCAATCGGGACAGGGGGCCACTGAAGCTTTCTTT.

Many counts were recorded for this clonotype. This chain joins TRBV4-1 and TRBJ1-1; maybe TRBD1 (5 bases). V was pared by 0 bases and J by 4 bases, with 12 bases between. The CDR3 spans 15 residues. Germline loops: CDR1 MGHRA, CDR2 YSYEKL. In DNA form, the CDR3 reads TGCGCCAGCAGCCAAGATCTGGGGGTGAGCACTGAAGCTTTCTTT. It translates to CASSQDLGVSTEAFF.

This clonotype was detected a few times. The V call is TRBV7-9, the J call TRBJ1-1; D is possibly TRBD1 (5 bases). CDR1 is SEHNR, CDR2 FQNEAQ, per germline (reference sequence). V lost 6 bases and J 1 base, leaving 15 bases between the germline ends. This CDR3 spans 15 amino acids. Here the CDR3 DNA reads TGTGCCAGCAGATCCCCCTCCGGGGCGAACACTGAAGCTTTCTTT. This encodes CASRSPSGANTEAFF.

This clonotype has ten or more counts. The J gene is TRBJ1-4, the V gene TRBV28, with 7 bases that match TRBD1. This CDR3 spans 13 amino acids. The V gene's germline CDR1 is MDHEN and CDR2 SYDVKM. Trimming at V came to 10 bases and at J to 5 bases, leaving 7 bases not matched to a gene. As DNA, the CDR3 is TGTGCCACACAGGGGCGTCTAAATGAAAAACTGTTTTTT. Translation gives CATQGRLNEKLFF.

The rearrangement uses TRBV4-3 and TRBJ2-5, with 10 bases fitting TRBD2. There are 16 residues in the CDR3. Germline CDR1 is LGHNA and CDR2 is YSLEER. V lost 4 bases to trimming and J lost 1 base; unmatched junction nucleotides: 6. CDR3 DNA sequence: TGCGCCAGCAGCCCCTTAGCGGGAGGATTCCAAGAGACCCAGTACTTC. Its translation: CASSPLAGGFQETQYF.

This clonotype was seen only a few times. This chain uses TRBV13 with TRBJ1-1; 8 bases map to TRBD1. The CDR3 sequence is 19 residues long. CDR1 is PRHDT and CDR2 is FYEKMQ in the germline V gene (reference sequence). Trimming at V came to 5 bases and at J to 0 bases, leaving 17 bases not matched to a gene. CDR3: CASSPRGDRGWTMNTEAFF. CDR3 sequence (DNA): TGTGCCAGCAGCCCCCGGGGCGACAGGGGATGGACGATGAACACTGAAGCTTTCTTT.

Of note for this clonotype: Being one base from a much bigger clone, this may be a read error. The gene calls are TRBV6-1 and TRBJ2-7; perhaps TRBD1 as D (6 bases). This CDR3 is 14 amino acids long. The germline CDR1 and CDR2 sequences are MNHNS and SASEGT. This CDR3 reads CASSDLDRTYEQHF. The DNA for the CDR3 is TGTGCCAGCAGTGATCTAGACAGGACCTACGAGCAGCACTTC.

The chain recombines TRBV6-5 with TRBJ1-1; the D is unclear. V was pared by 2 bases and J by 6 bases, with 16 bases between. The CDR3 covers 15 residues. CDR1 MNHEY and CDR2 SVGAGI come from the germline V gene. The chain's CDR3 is CASSYDGPAPSEAFF. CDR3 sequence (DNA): TGTGCCAGCAGTTACGACGGGCCTGCTCCCTCTGAAGCTTTCTTT.

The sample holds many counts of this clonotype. The CDR3 DNA is TGTGCCAGCAGTTCGGGACAATTCAATGAGCAGTTCTTC. It encodes CASSSGQFNEQFF. The rearrangement links TRBV6-2 or TRBV6-3 to TRBJ2-1; tentative D call: TRBD1 (6 bases). CDR1 MNHEY and CDR2 SVGEGT come from the germline V gene. The length of the CDR3 is 13 residues. Trimming took 4 bases from V and 6 from J, leaving 10 bases between them.